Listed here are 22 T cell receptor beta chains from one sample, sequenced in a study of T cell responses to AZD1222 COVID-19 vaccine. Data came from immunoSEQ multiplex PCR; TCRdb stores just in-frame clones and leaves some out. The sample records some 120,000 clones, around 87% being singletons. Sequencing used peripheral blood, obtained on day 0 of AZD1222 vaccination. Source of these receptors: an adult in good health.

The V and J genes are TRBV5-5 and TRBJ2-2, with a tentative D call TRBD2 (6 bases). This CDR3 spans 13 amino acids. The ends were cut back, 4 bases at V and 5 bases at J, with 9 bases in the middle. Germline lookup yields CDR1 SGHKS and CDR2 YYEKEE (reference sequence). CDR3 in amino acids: CASSRGTTGELFF. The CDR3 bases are TGTGCCAGCAGCCGCGGGACGACCGGGGAGCTGTTTTTT.

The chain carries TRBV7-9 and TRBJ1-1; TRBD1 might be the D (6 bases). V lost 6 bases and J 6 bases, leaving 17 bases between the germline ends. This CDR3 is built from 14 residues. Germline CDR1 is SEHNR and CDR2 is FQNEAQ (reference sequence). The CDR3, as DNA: TGTGCCAGCAGGTTAACAGGGTCTAGGCCTGAAGCTTTCTTT. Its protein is CASRLTGSRPEAFF.

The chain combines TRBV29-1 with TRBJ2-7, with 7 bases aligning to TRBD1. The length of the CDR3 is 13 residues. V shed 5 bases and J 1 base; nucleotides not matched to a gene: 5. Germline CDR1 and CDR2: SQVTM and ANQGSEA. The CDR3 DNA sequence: TGCAGCGTTTATCGGGACAGTTCCTACGAGCAGTACTTC. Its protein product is CSVYRDSSYEQYF.

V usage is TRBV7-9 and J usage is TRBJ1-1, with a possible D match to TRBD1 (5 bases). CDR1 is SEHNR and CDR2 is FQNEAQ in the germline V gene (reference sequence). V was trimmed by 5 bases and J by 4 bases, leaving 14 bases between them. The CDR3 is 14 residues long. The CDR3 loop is CASSTPLGPTEAFF. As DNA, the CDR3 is TGTGCCAGCAGCACTCCCCTGGGACCCACTGAAGCTTTCTTT.

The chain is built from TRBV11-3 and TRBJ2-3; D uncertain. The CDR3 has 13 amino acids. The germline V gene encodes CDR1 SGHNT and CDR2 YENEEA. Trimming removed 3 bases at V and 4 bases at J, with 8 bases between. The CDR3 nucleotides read TGTGCCAGCAGCTTCAGAGCCCCAGATACGCAGTATTTT. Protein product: CASSFRAPDTQYF.

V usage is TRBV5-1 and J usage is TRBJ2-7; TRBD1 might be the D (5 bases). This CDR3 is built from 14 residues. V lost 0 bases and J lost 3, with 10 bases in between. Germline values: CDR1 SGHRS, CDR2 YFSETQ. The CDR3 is CASSLGGRDYEQYF. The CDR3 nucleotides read TGCGCCAGCAGCTTGGGAGGCAGGGACTACGAGCAGTACTTC.

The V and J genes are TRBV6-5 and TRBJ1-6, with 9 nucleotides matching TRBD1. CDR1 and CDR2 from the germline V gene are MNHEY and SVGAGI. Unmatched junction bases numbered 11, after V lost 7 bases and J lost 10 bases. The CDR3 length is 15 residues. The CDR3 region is CASTTPTGGGSPLHF. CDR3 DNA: TGTGCCAGCACTACTCCTACAGGGGGCGGATCACCCCTCCACTTT.

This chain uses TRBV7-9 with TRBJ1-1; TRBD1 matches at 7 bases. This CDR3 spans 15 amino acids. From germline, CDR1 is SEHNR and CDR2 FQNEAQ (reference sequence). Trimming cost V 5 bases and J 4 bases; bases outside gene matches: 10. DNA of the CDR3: TGTGCCAGCAGCCCCAAAGACAGGGAGCGCACTGAAGCTTTCTTT. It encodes CASSPKDRERTEAFF. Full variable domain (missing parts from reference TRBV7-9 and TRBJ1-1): DTGVSQNPRHKITKRGQNVTFRCDPISEHNRLYWYRQTLGQGPEFLTYFQNEAQLEKSRLLSDRFSAERPKGSFSTLEIQRTEQGDSAMYLCASSPKDRERTEAFFGQGTRLTVV.

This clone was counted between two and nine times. This CDR3 is CASSQTGYQPQHF. CDR3 bases: TGCGCCAGCAGCCAAACAGGGTATCAGCCCCAGCATTTT. The chain couples TRBV4-1 to TRBJ1-5, with D possibly being TRBD1 (6 bases). CDR3 length: 13 amino acids. The V gene's germline CDR1 is MGHRA and CDR2 YSYEKL. V shed 2 bases and J shed 5 bases, with 7 bases lying between them.

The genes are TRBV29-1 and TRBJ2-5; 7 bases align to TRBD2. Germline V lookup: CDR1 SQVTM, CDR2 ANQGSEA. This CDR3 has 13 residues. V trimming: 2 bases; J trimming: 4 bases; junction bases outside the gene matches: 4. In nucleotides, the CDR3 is TGCAGCGTTGAATCGGGGGGTTTAGAGACCCAGTACTTC. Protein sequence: CSVESGGLETQYF. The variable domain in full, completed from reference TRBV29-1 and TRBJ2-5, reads SAVISQKPSRDICQRGTSLTIQCQVDSQVTMMFWYRQQPGQSLTLIATANQGSEATYESGFVIDKFPISRPNLTFSTLTVSNMSPEDSSIYLCSVESGGLETQYFGPGTRLLVL.

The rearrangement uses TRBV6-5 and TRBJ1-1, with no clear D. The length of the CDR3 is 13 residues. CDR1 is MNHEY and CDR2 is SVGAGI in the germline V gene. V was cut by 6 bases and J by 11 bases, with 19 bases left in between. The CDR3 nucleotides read TGTGCCAGCAGGCCGAATGCCGGGCCGAAGGCTTTCTTT. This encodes CASRPNAGPKAFF.

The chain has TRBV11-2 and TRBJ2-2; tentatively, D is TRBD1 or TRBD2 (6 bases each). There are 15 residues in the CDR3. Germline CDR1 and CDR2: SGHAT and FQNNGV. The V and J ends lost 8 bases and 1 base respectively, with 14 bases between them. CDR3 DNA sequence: TGTGCCAGCCTGGGGGGACACCAGAACACCGGGGAGCTGTTTTTT. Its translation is CASLGGHQNTGELFF.

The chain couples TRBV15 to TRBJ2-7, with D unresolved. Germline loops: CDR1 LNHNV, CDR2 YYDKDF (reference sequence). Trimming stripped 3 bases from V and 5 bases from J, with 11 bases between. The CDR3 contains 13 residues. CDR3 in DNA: TGTGCCACCAGCAGGGCTGAGGTTGACGAGCAGTACTTC. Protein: CATSRAEVDEQYF.

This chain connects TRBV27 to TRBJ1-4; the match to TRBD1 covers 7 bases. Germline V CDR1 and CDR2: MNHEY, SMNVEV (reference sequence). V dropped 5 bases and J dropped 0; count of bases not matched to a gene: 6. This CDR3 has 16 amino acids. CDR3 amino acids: CASSTPDRATNEKLFF. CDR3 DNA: TGTGCCAGCAGTACACCCGACAGGGCAACTAATGAAAAACTGTTTTTT.

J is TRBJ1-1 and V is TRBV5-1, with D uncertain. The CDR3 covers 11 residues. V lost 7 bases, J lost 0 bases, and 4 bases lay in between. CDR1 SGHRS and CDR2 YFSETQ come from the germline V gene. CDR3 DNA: TGCGCCAGCCGGGTGAACACTGAAGCTTTCTTT. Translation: CASRVNTEAFF.

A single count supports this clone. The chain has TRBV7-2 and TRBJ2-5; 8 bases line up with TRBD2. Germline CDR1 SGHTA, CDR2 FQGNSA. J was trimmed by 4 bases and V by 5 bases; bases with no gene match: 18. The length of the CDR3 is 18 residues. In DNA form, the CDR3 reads TGTGCCAGCAGCCAACAGACGGGGGGGCGGTTTTCGGGAGAGACCCAGTACTTC. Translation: CASSQQTGGRFSGETQYF.

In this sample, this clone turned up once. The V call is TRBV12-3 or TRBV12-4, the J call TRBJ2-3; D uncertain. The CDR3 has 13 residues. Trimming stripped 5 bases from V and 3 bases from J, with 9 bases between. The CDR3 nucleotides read TGTGCCAGCAGTCCGGGTGGGACAGATACGCAGTATTTT. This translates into CASSPGGTDTQYF.

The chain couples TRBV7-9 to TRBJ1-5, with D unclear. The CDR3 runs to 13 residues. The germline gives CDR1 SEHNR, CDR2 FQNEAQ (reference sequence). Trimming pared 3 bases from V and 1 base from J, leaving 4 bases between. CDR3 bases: TGTGCCAGCAGCTTCGACAGCAATCAGCCCCAGCATTTT. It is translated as CASSFDSNQPQHF. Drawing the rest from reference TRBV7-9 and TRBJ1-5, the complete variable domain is DTGVSQNPRHKITKRGQNVTFRCDPISEHNRLYWYRQTLGQGPEFLTYFQNEAQLEKSRLLSDRFSAERPKGSFSTLEIQRTEQGDSAMYLCASSFDSNQPQHFGDGTRLSIL.

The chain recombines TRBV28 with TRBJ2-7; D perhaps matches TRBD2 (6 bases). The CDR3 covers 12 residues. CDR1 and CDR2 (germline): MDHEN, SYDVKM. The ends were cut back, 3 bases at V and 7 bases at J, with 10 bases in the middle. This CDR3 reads CASSLLGGEQYF. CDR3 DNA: TGTGCCAGCAGTTTGCTTGGGGGGGAGCAGTACTTC.

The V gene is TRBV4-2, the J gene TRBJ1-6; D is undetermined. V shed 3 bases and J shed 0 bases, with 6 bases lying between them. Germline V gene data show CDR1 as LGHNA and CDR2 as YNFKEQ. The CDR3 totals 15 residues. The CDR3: CASSHGSSYNSPLHF. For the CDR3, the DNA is TGTGCCAGCAGCCACGGCAGCTCCTATAATTCACCCCTCCACTTT.

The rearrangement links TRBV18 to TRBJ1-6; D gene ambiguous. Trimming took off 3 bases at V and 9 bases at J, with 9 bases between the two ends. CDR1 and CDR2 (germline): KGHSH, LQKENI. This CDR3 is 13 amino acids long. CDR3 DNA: TGTGCCAGCTCACCTGATCGGAGTTCACCCCTCCACTTT. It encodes CASSPDRSSPLHF. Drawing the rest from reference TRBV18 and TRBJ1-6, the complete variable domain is NAGVMQNPRHLVRRRGQEARLRCSPMKGHSHVYWYRQLPEEGLKFMVYLQKENIIDESGMPKERFSAEFPKEGPSILRIQQVVRGDSAAYFCASSPDRSSPLHFGNGTRLTVT.

Written as DNA, the CDR3 is TGCGCCAGCAGCTTGGAGGGACAGGGAGGATCTCGCTATGGCTACACCTTC. Translating it yields CASSLEGQGGSRYGYTF. The chain has TRBV5-1 and TRBJ1-2; 9 bases are a match to TRBD1. The ends lost 0 bases at V and 4 bases at J; junction bases unmatched: 10. The CDR3 consists of 17 residues. CDR1 is SGHRS, CDR2 YFSETQ, per germline. Using reference TRBV5-1 and TRBJ1-2 for the parts outside the CDR3, the full variable domain is KAGVTQTPRYLIKTRGQQVTLSCSPISGHRSVSWYQQTPGQGLQFLFEYFSETQRNKGNFPGRFSGRQFSNSRSEMNVSTLELGDSALYLCASSLEGQGGSRYGYTFGSGTRLTVV.